This T cell receptor (beta chain) is drawn from a study of blood T cell repertoires in COVID-19. Participants were aged roughly 18 to 90 years, lived in roughly 25 US areas, and enrolled virtually. Categorization into cohorts depended on clinical history that participants reported. Participants classified as exposed had met a COVID-19 case within 2 weeks before study entry. Sequenced by immunoSEQ multiplex PCR; TCRdb stores in-frame clones only, minus some. Seen here are 300,000 to 450,000 clones, roughly 90% observed once, and the top ten hold 1%. This CDR3 region has 16 residues. Germline V CDR1 and CDR2: ENHRY, SYGVKD. Germline trimming cut 3 bases from V and 7 bases from J; bases unmatched to any gene: 12.

Material for sequencing was PBMCs or T cells enriched from blood (not recorded which). The chain joins TRBV10-3 to TRBJ2-1; 7 bases agree with TRBD2. This receptor was identified in a woman in her twenties or thirties who had been exposed to COVID-19. CDR3 region: CAISDPTAGPVNEQFF. The CDR3 DNA is TGTGCCATCAGTGACCCTACAGCGGGACCCGTTAATGAGCAGTTCTTC.